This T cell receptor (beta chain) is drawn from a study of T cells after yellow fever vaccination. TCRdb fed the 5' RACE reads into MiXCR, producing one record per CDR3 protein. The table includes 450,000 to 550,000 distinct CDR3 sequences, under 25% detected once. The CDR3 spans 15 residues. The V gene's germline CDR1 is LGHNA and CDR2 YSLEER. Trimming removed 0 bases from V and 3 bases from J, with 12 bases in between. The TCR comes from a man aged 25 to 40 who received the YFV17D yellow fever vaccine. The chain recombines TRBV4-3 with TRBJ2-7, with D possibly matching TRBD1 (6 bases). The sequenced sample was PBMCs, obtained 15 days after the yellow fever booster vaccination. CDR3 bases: TGCGCCAGCAGCCAAGAAGAGACAGGCTACTACGAGCAGTACTTC. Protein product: CASSQEETGYYEQYF.